These 25 T cell receptor beta chains share one sample of origin, sequenced in a study of blood T cell repertoires in COVID-19. The repertoire was sequenced with immunoSEQ multiplex PCR; TCRdb's copy has only in-frame clones and lacks some. The table has about 88,000 clones, less than 95% seen once; the top ten hold about 6.7%. Sequenced material: peripheral blood. These receptors were obtained from a young man with COVID-19, enrolled during active disease.

The chain couples TRBV14 to TRBJ2-1; the D is unclear. V shed 1 base and J shed 0 bases, with 7 bases lying between them. CDR3 length: 15 residues. CDR1 is SGHDN and CDR2 is FVKESK in the germline V gene. The CDR3 DNA follows: TGTGCCAGCAGCCAAGGCAGTCTCTCCTACAATGAGCAGTTCTTC. This codes for CASSQGSLSYNEQFF.

This clone was counted a few times. The chain carries TRBV9 and TRBJ1-2; a possible D gene is TRBD1 (5 bases). Trimming shortened V by 0 bases and J by 9 bases, and 9 bases separated the two germline ends. The germline V gene has CDR1 SGDLS and CDR2 YYNGEE. The CDR3 is 12 residues long. The DNA for the CDR3 is TGTGCCAGCAGCGTAGTATCAGGGAGCTACACCTTC. Amino acids: CASSVVSGSYTF. Filled out from reference TRBV9 and TRBJ1-2, the complete variable domain reads DSGVTQTPKHLITATGQRVTLRCSPRSGDLSVYWYQQSLDQGLQFLIQYYNGEERAKGNILERFSAQQFPDLHSELNLSSLELGDSALYFCASSVVSGSYTFGSGTRLTVV.

The V call is TRBV24-1, the J call TRBJ1-5; no clear D. The ends were cut back, 2 bases at V and 4 bases at J, with 5 bases in the middle. The CDR3 spans 13 residues. Germline V gene lookup returns CDR1 KGHDR and CDR2 SFDVKD. The CDR3 sequence is CATSDYTNQPQHF. CDR3 nucleotide sequence: TGTGCCACCAGTGATTACACGAATCAGCCCCAGCATTTT.

The CDR3 nucleotides read TGTGCCAGCAGCTTCCTCGGGACAGGGGGCTATGGCTACACCTTC. This sequence encodes CASSFLGTGGYGYTF. The genes are TRBV5-8 and TRBJ1-2; 11 nucleotides align to TRBD1. The CDR3 spans 15 residues. V shed 2 bases and J 4 bases; nucleotides not matched to a gene: 4. Per germline, CDR1 SGHTS and CDR2 YDEGEE.

The V call is TRBV28, the J call TRBJ1-1; 9 bases are a match to TRBD1. V was pared by 6 bases and J by 6 bases, with 8 bases of the junction left unmatched. Germline V gives CDR1 MDHEN, CDR2 SYDVKM. This CDR3 comprises 14 residues. CDR3 bases: TGTGCCAGCAGAGTACAGGGGGCGCATGCTGAAGCTTTCTTT. It codes for CASRVQGAHAEAFF.

A note on this clone: At one end the junction does not follow the germline gene, possibly because of a read error. The rearrangement joins TRBV7-8 to TRBJ1-4; 9 bases map to TRBD1. Per the germline V gene, CDR1 is SGHVS and CDR2 is FQNEAQ. CDR3 length: 13 amino acids. Written as DNA, the CDR3 is TGTGCCAGCAGCTTGGACAGGGGAGGAAAACTGCTTTTT. It specifies CASSLDRGGKLLF.

The chain combines TRBV5-1 with TRBJ2-7; D gene unclear. CDR1 is SGHRS and CDR2 is YFSETQ in the germline V gene. The CDR3 has 13 residues. V gave up 0 bases and J gave up 4 bases, with 8 bases separating them. This CDR3 is CASSLVPVYEQYF. Here the CDR3 DNA reads TGCGCCAGCAGCTTGGTACCAGTTTACGAGCAGTACTTC.

J is TRBJ2-1 and V is TRBV7-2, with D hard to call. Germline-derived CDR1 and CDR2 are SGHTA and FQGNSA. V lost 2 bases and J lost 4, with 6 bases in between. CDR3 size: 13 residues. CDR3 residues: CASSLNKYNEQFF. The CDR3 bases are TGTGCCAGCAGCTTAAACAAATACAATGAGCAGTTCTTC.

The V and J genes are TRBV4-1 and TRBJ2-2; D not certain. The CDR3 has 16 residues. The germline CDR1 and CDR2 sequences are MGHRA and YSYEKL. The V end was cut by 1 base, the J end by 3 bases, with 12 bases between. The CDR3: CASSQGGIWDTGELFF. The CDR3 DNA follows: TGCGCCAGCAGCCAAGGAGGTATCTGGGACACCGGGGAGCTGTTTTTT.

This chain joins TRBV5-1 and TRBJ1-3; D might be TRBD1 (6 bases). This CDR3 comprises 15 residues. V lost 1 base to trimming and J lost 5 bases, with 13 bases between them. The germline V gene has CDR1 SGHRS and CDR2 YFSETQ. Here the CDR3 reads CASSLQGQGRNTIYF. CDR3 in DNA: TGCGCCAGCAGCTTGCAGGGGCAGGGGAGAAACACCATATATTTT.

The chain combines TRBV5-6 with TRBJ2-2; 8 positions agree with TRBD2. Germline V gene lookup returns CDR1 SGHDT and CDR2 YYEEEE. This CDR3 is built from 18 residues. V gave up 4 bases and J gave up 6 bases; unmatched junction bases: 17. The CDR3 bases are TGTGCCAGCAGCAAGGAAACTAGCGGCCTCTTTTACGCCGGGGAGCTGTTTTTT. This sequence encodes CASSKETSGLFYAGELFF.

The V and J genes are TRBV19 and TRBJ2-1; 13 nucleotides line up with TRBD2. Germline trimming cut 4 bases from V and 1 base from J; bases unmatched to any gene: 4. This CDR3 has 17 amino acids. Germline CDR1 is LNHDA and CDR2 is SQIVND (reference sequence). DNA of the CDR3: TGTGCCAGTAGTACGGGGACTAGCGGGGAGTCCTACAATGAGCAGTTCTTC. Protein: CASSTGTSGESYNEQFF.

The chain couples TRBV11-2 to TRBJ2-7, with a possible D match to TRBD1 (5 bases). Germline CDR1 SGHAT, CDR2 FQNNGV. CDR3 size: 14 residues. V was cut by 3 bases and J by 0 bases, with 9 bases left in between. CDR3 sequence reads: CASSFPDSSYEQYF. DNA for the CDR3: TGTGCCAGCAGCTTTCCAGACAGCTCCTACGAGCAGTACTTC.

The chain joins TRBV7-2 to TRBJ2-7; TRBD1 might be the D (5 bases). This CDR3 is built from 12 residues. From germline, CDR1 is SGHTA and CDR2 FQGNSA. The germline V and J ends were trimmed by 1 base and 6 bases, with 7 bases remaining between them. The CDR3: CASSLDRFEQYF. CDR3 sequence (DNA): TGTGCCAGCAGCTTAGACAGGTTCGAGCAGTACTTC.

This clone was found a few times. CDR3 sequence reads: CASSLAPGLADVYEQYF. For the CDR3, the DNA is TGTGCCAGCAGTTTGGCGCCGGGACTAGCGGATGTTTACGAGCAGTACTTC. V usage is TRBV28 and J usage is TRBJ2-7; 11 nucleotides line up with TRBD2. The germline V gene encodes CDR1 MDHEN and CDR2 SYDVKM. The trim removed 3 bases at V and 4 bases at J, leaving 11 bases unmatched. The CDR3 runs to 17 residues.

This chain uses TRBV11-2 with TRBJ1-1; 10 bases align to TRBD1. Trimming at V came to 2 bases and at J to 5 bases, leaving 11 bases not matched to a gene. The V gene's germline CDR1 is SGHAT and CDR2 FQNNGV. The CDR3 extends over 17 amino acids. For the CDR3, the DNA is TGTGCCAGCAGCTTATCTCGACAGGGGGCAGGAGGAACTGAAGCTTTCTTT. Translating it yields CASSLSRQGAGGTEAFF.

The rearrangement links TRBV19 to TRBJ2-7; 8 positions match TRBD2. After removal of 5 bases from V and 7 bases from J, the junction contained 7 bases not matched to a gene. The length of the CDR3 is 13 residues. Germline CDR1 and CDR2: LNHDA and SQIVND (reference sequence). The CDR3 region is CASSAREGWEQYF. The CDR3 DNA sequence: TGTGCCAGTAGTGCCCGGGAGGGCTGGGAGCAGTACTTC.

The chain combines TRBV15 with TRBJ1-2; perhaps TRBD1 as D (6 bases). Germline-derived CDR1 and CDR2 are LNHNV and YYDKDF (reference sequence). CDR3 length: 16 residues. V was pared by 9 bases and J by 3 bases, with 23 bases between. The CDR3 sequence is CATSQRGAGGYYGYTF. Written as DNA, the CDR3 is TGTGCCACTAGTCAACGGGGGGCCGGTGGGTACTATGGCTACACCTTC.

This chain uses TRBV2 with TRBJ1-2; D unclear. Germline V lookup: CDR1 SNHLY, CDR2 FYNNEI. The CDR3 is 13 amino acids. V dropped 2 bases and J dropped 8 bases, with 12 bases sitting between them. The CDR3 coding sequence is TGTGCCAGCAGTGAACAAGGCCTAGGAGGCTACACCTTC. This gives the protein CASSEQGLGGYTF.

The chain carries TRBV30 and TRBJ2-7; a weak D match, TRBD2 (5 bases). The ends were cut back, 4 bases at V and 7 bases at J, with 17 bases in the middle. The CDR3 spans 13 residues. Looked up from germline, CDR1 is GTSNPN and CDR2 is SVGIG (reference sequence). The CDR3 nucleotides are TGTGCCTGGAATTACCGGCTAGCCAGTGAGCAGTACTTC. Translation: CAWNYRLASEQYF.

This clone appeared a few times. This chain links TRBV4-3 with TRBJ1-1, with D possibly matching TRBD1 (5 bases). V was shortened by 0 bases and J by 2 bases, with 10 bases between the two germline ends. The CDR3 runs 15 residues. Germline CDR1 and CDR2: LGHNA and YSLEER. CDR3: CASSQDGGGNTEAFF. The CDR3 DNA follows: TGCGCCAGCAGCCAAGATGGGGGAGGAAACACTGAAGCTTTCTTT.

The chain links TRBV5-4 to TRBJ2-3, with 7 bases matching TRBD2. Germline CDR1 is SGHNT and CDR2 is YYREEE (reference sequence). Trimming took 4 bases from V and 5 from J; bases not matched to a gene: 7. This CDR3 has 14 amino acids. Here the CDR3 reads CASSASGGRDTQYF. CDR3 nucleotides: TGTGCCAGCAGCGCGTCGGGGGGAAGAGATACGCAGTATTTT.

This chain links TRBV28 with TRBJ2-1, with D possibly TRBD1 on 5 matching bases. From germline, CDR1 is MDHEN and CDR2 SYDVKM. Trimming shortened V by 7 bases and J by 5 bases, and 6 bases separated the two germline ends. CDR3 length: 11 amino acids. The CDR3, as DNA: TGTGCCAGCATACAGGACAATGAGCAGTTCTTC. It codes for CASIQDNEQFF.

The V gene is TRBV12-3 or TRBV12-4, the J gene TRBJ2-4; tentative D call: TRBD2 (6 bases). V lost 4 bases and J 7 bases, leaving 11 bases between the germline ends. This CDR3 comprises 13 residues. The CDR3: CASSYGLLNIQYF. The CDR3 nucleotides are TGTGCCAGCAGTTACGGACTACTCAACATTCAGTACTTC.

The V and J genes are TRBV7-8 and TRBJ2-1; 9 bases line up with TRBD2. The ends lost 5 bases at V and 8 bases at J; junction bases unmatched: 7. The CDR3 runs 14 residues. The germline CDR1 and CDR2 sequences are SGHVS and FQNEAQ. The CDR3 spells CASSIGGRGDEQFF. The CDR3 region has the DNA TGTGCCAGCAGCATCGGCGGGAGGGGGGATGAGCAGTTCTTC.